What follows are 15 T cell receptor beta chains derived from one specimen sequenced in a study of shared clonotypes between healthy human individuals. Repertoires were generated with immunoSEQ multiplex PCR, while TCRdb's copy carries only in-frame clones and drops some. Seen here are 2.5 million or so clones, around 94% observed once, and the top ten hold 0.14%. Sequenced: naive CD4+ T cells sorted from blood. The subset is: CD45RA+ positively selected. These receptors were obtained from a man between 18 and 35 years old in good health.

The J gene is TRBJ2-1, the V gene TRBV5-8; the match to TRBD2 covers 7 bases. The CDR3 is 16 amino acids. V was pared by 4 bases and J by 2 bases, with 9 bases of the junction left unmatched. Germline V gene sequence: CDR1 SGHTS, CDR2 YDEGEE. In DNA, the CDR3 is TGTGCCAGCAGCCTCGGACTAGTCAGCACCTACAATGAGCAGTTCTTC. This codes for CASSLGLVSTYNEQFF.

V gene TRBV5-1 combines with J gene TRBJ2-7; TRBD1 matches at 8 bases. V shed 1 base and J 7 bases; nucleotides not matched to a gene: 10. The germline V gene encodes CDR1 SGHRS and CDR2 YFSETQ. The CDR3 covers 15 residues. The CDR3 DNA follows: TGCGCCAGCAGCTTGACCAGGGGGCTGGGAGAGGAGCAGTACTTC. Its translation: CASSLTRGLGEEQYF.

This clone was counted a single time. Other nucleotide sequences from this sample produce the same CDR3. The rearrangement links TRBV27 to TRBJ1-4; D remains unclear. V lost 3 bases and J 2 bases, leaving 10 bases between the germline ends. The germline gives CDR1 MNHEY, CDR2 SMNVEV (reference sequence). The CDR3 runs to 15 residues. The CDR3 spells CASSFSRTTNEKLFF. In nucleotides, the CDR3 is TGTGCCAGCAGTTTTTCGCGAACGACTAATGAAAAACTGTTTTTT.

In this sample, this clone turned up once. CDR3: CASSTTGRAGNTIYF. Written as DNA, the CDR3 is TGTGCCAGCAGCACAACGGGGAGAGCTGGAAACACCATATATTTT. V usage is TRBV11-2 and J usage is TRBJ1-3; D gene unclear. The CDR3 has 15 residues. Looked up from germline, CDR1 is SGHAT and CDR2 is FQNNGV. Trimming shortened V by 5 bases and J by 2 bases, and 13 bases separated the two germline ends.

The chain recombines TRBV7-6 with TRBJ1-3, with a weak D call TRBD1 (5 bases). This CDR3 has 18 residues. V lost 1 base, J lost 4 bases, and 20 bases lay in between. CDR1 SGHVS and CDR2 FNYEAQ come from the germline V gene. Here the CDR3 reads CASSLDPRGAGAGNTIYF. The DNA for the CDR3 is TGTGCCAGCAGCTTAGACCCCCGAGGGGCAGGAGCGGGAAACACCATATATTTT.

This clone was detected once. The genes are TRBV6-5 and TRBJ1-1, with 10 bases lining up with TRBD1. Germline loops: CDR1 MNHEY, CDR2 SVGAGI. Trimming at V came to 5 bases and at J to 3 bases, leaving 3 bases not matched to a gene. The CDR3 is 14 residues long. The CDR3 DNA reads as TGTGCCAGCAGTGACGGGACAGGGGACACTGAAGCTTTCTTT. Translated, it gives CASSDGTGDTEAFF.

The chain joins TRBV19 to TRBJ1-5; 10 bases line up with TRBD1. The CDR3 loop spans 15 amino acids. The ends lost 4 bases at V and 5 bases at J; junction bases unmatched: 5. Germline CDR1 reads LNHDA; CDR2 reads SQIVND (reference sequence). The CDR3 DNA is TGTGCCAGTAGTAAGGGGACAGGGGAATATCAGCCCCAGCATTTT. It codes for CASSKGTGEYQPQHF.

The chain recombines TRBV2 with TRBJ1-5; D may be TRBD1 (6 bases). Germline CDR1 reads SNHLY; CDR2 reads FYNNEI. With 7 bases removed from V and 4 bases from J, the gap between germline ends came to 14 bases. The length of the CDR3 is 14 residues. CDR3 coding DNA: TGTGCCAGCACCGGAACAGGGCTTAATCAGCCCCAGCATTTT. Translation: CASTGTGLNQPQHF.

This clone was seen just once. The chain has TRBV6-9 and TRBJ1-6; no clear D gene. The length of the CDR3 is 14 residues. The germline V gene has CDR1 MNHGY and CDR2 SVAAGI. The V end was cut by 2 bases, the J end by 6 bases, with 8 bases between. The CDR3 here is CASSYMAINSPLHF. The CDR3 DNA follows: TGTGCCAGCAGTTATATGGCGATTAATTCACCCCTCCACTTT.

The V call is TRBV7-9, the J call TRBJ2-1; TRBD2 aligns across 12 bases. There are 14 residues in the CDR3. The trim removed 8 bases at V and 5 bases at J, leaving 4 bases unmatched. CDR1 and CDR2 from the germline V gene are SEHNR and FQNEAQ (reference sequence). DNA for the CDR3: TGTGCCAGCGAGCTAGCGGGGGGGAACAATGAGCAGTTCTTC. Translating it yields CASELAGGNNEQFF.

The chain uses TRBV28 and TRBJ2-3; D unresolved. Germline loops: CDR1 MDHEN, CDR2 SYDVKM. The CDR3 totals 15 residues. V lost 2 bases and J 0 bases, leaving 9 bases between the germline ends. The CDR3 coding sequence is TGTGCCAGCAGTTTACTTCCGCCGAGCACAGATACGCAGTATTTT. It specifies CASSLLPPSTDTQYF.

This chain links TRBV5-6 with TRBJ1-1, with D hard to call. V was trimmed by 4 bases and J by 6 bases, leaving 16 bases between them. CDR1 is SGHDT, CDR2 YYEEEE, per germline. This CDR3 contains 14 residues. As DNA, the CDR3 is TGTGCCAGCAGCGCCGATGGCTGGAGCGCTGAAGCTTTCTTT. Protein product: CASSADGWSAEAFF.

The genes are TRBV7-2 and TRBJ2-5, with TRBD2 matching over 9 bases. The germline V gene encodes CDR1 SGHTA and CDR2 FQGNSA. The length of the CDR3 is 17 residues. V shed 4 bases, J shed 2 bases, and the junction held 11 bases outside the gene matches. CDR3: CASSWGKGTSPQETQYF. CDR3 coding DNA: TGTGCCAGCAGCTGGGGAAAGGGGACTAGCCCTCAAGAGACCCAGTACTTC. Using reference TRBV7-2 and TRBJ2-5 for the parts outside the CDR3, the full variable domain is GAGVSQSPSNKVTEKGKDVELRCDPISGHTALYWYRQSLGQGLEFLIYFQGNSAPDKSGLPSDRFSAERTGGSVSTLTIQRTQQEDSAVYLCASSWGKGTSPQETQYFGPGTRLLVL.

Concerning this clone itself: The sample holds other DNA sequences that translate to the same CDR3. V is TRBV5-1 and J is TRBJ2-3; 10 bases align to TRBD1. Trimming took 4 bases from V and 3 from J; bases not matched to a gene: 5. The CDR3 has 15 amino acids. CDR1 and CDR2 from the germline V gene are SGHRS and YFSETQ. CDR3 protein: CASSPGQGVTDTQYF. The CDR3 DNA sequence: TGCGCCAGCAGCCCCGGACAGGGGGTTACAGATACGCAGTATTTT.

This clone was recorded only once. The chain couples TRBV28 to TRBJ1-2; D possibly corresponds to TRBD1 (5 bases). The CDR3 is made up of 15 amino acids. V lost 1 base and J 5 bases, leaving 14 bases between the germline ends. The germline CDR1 and CDR2 sequences are MDHEN and SYDVKM. The CDR3 DNA reads TGTGCCAGCAGTTTATCGGCAGGAGCAGGGTATGGCTACACCTTC. Residues: CASSLSAGAGYGYTF.